This TCR beta chain was captured by sequencing in a study of Ad26.COV2.S vaccination and SARS-CoV-2 variants. The protocol was immunoSEQ multiplex PCR, while the TCRdb copy is restricted to in-frame clones and leaves out a portion. The sample records over 450,000 clones, about 89% being singletons. The V segment lost 0 bases and the J segment 7 bases; nucleotides outside the gene matches: 10. This CDR3 is built from 16 residues. The germline gives CDR1 SGHRS, CDR2 YFSETQ. The treatment denotes: approximately 18 received Ad26.COV2.S at low or high dose, single or two shots; about 5 received placebo; per-sample allocation not given. The samples date from day 63 after the first vaccine or placebo injection. Based in Boston, the donor was an adult of 18-55 years. Ad26 vector vaccine expressed Wuhan-strain SARS-CoV-2 spike.

The chain uses TRBV5-1 and TRBJ2-1; 7 nucleotides agree with TRBD2. This TCR came from a person between 18 and 60 years old who received the Ad26.COV2.S COVID-19 vaccine or a placebo. The input for sequencing was peripheral blood, taken in a trial of Ad26.COV2.S vaccine versus placebo. The CDR3 DNA follows: TGCGCCAGCAGCTTGGTTGCGGGAGTTAGTTTGAATGAGCAGTTCTTC. As protein: CASSLVAGVSLNEQFF.